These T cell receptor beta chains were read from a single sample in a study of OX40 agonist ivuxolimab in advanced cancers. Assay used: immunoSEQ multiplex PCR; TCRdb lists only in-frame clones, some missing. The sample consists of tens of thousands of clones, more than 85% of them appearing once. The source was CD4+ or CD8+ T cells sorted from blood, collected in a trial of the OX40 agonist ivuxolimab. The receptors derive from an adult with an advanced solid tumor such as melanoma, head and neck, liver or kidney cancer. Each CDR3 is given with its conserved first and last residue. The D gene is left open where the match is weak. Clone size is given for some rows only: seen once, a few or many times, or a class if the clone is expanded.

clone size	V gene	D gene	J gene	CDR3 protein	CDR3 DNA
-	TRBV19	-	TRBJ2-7	CASSIDLRIGEQYF	TGTGCCAGTAGTATAGATCTCCGGATTGGCGAGCAGTACTTC
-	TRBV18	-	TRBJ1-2	CASSPVMGDYGYTF	TGTGCCAGCTCACCCGTTATGGGGGACTATGGCTACACCTTC
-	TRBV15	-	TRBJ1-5	CATSRDLGDQPQHF	TGTGCCACCAGCAGAGATCTGGGGGATCAGCCCCAGCATTTT
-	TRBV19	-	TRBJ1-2	CASNQGKLGGYTF	TGTGCCAGTAACCAGGGGAAACTGGGGGGCTACACCTTC
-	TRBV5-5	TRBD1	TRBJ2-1	CASSPLDGQGGYNEQFF	TGTGCCAGCAGCCCCCTTGATGGACAGGGGGGGTACAATGAGCAGTTCTTC
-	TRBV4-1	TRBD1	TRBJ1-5	CASSQEDRANQPQHF	TGCGCCAGCAGCCAAGAAGACAGGGCCAATCAGCCCCAGCATTTT
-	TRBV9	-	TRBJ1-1	CASSITGLGTEAFF	TGTGCCAGCAGCATTACAGGGTTGGGCACTGAAGCTTTCTTT
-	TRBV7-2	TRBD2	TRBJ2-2	CASSQASGRSSGELFF	TGTGCCAGCAGCCAGGCTAGCGGGAGGTCGAGCGGGGAGCTGTTTTTT
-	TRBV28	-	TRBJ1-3	CASSFEGSHSGNTIYF	TGTGCCAGCAGTTTCGAGGGCAGTCACTCTGGAAACACCATATATTTT
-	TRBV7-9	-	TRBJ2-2	CATPHPDTGELFF	TGTGCCACCCCTCACCCGGACACCGGGGAGCTGTTTTTT
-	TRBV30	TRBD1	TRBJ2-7	CAWRGTGGSGYEQYF	TGTGCCTGGAGGGGCACAGGGGGATCGGGTTACGAGCAGTACTTC
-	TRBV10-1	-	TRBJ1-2	CASSDGLHYGYTF	TGCGCCAGCAGTGATGGACTCCACTATGGCTACACCTTC
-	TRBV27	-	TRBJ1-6	CASSLGGALSSYNSPLHF	TGTGCCAGCAGTTTAGGAGGGGCCTTGAGCTCCTATAATTCACCCCTCCACTTT
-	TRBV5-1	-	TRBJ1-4	CASSLGGINEKLFF	TGCGCCAGCAGCTTGGGAGGGATTAATGAAAAACTGTTTTTT
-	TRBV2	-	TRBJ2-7	CASSANRWGEQYF	TGTGCCAGCAGTGCCAACCGGTGGGGCGAGCAGTACTTC
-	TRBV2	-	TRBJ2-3	CASGKTSTDTQYF	TGTGCCAGCGGTAAAACTAGCACAGATACGCAGTATTTT
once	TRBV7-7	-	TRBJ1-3	CASSFDASEGNTIYF	TGTGCTAGCAGCTTTGACGCCTCAGAAGGAAACACCATATATTTT
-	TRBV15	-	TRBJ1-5	CATSREMDQPQHF	TGTGCCACCAGCAGAGAGATGGACCAGCCCCAGCATTTT
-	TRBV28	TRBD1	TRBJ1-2	CASSSMDRDGYTF	TGTGCCAGCAGCTCTATGGACAGGGATGGCTACACCTTC
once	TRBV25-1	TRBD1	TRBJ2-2	CASIGQGNTGELFF	TGTGCCAGCATCGGACAGGGAAACACCGGGGAGCTGTTTTTT
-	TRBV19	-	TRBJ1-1	CASSISGANTEAFF	TGTGCCAGTAGTATTAGCGGCGCGAACACTGAAGCTTTCTTT
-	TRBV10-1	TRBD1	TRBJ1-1	CASSRDRVNTEAFF	TGCGCCAGCAGTCGGGACAGGGTGAACACTGAAGCTTTCTTT
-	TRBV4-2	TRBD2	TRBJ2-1	CASSAGTSGAYNEQFF	TGTGCCAGCAGCGCCGGGACTAGCGGGGCCTACAATGAGCAGTTCTTC
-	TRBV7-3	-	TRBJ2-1	CASSLTRANNEQFF	TGTGCCAGCAGCTTAACCCGGGCCAACAATGAGCAGTTCTTC
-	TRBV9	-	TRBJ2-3	CASSVKGDRTDTQYF	TGTGCCAGCAGCGTAAAGGGAGACCGCACAGATACGCAGTATTTT